A single sample gave rise to the 4 T cell receptor beta chains below, sequenced in a study of Graves' ophthalmopathy and Graves' hyperthyroidism. Transcripts of RNA were the source for amplifying TCR beta CDR3 regions. The first-round RT-PCR employed HTBI primers together with the Qiagen OneStep RT-PCR kit. A multiplex PCR was then performed as the second round. From the multiplex PCR reads, TCRdb called clonotypes with MiXCR, one entry per CDR3 protein. Of just over 600,000 distinct CDR3 sequences listed, about 20% were seen once; the top ten hold around 7%. The sequenced material came from peripheral blood. These receptors were obtained from a woman aged 18-35 years with stable Graves' hyperthyroidism. Some clones in this sample may be carry-over from other donors' samples.

This clonotype was counted at least ten times. This rearrangement joins TRBV3-1 to TRBJ2-7; TRBD2 matches 7 bases. Germline assignment: CDR1 LGHDT and CDR2 YNNKEL (reference sequence). With V trimmed by 2 bases and J by 3 bases, 7 bases remained unmatched. CDR3 length: 15 amino acids. The CDR3 nucleotides are TGTGCCAGCAGCCAACGTAGGACTAGACTCTACGAGCAGTACTTC. Translated, it gives CASSQRRTRLYEQYF.

The sample holds many counts of this clonotype. The chain couples TRBV20-1 to TRBJ1-2; no definite D call. The V gene's germline CDR1 is DFQATT and CDR2 SNEGSKA (reference sequence). V dropped 0 bases and J dropped 3 bases, with 14 bases sitting between them. The CDR3 consists of 15 residues. The chain's CDR3 is CSARDWVQSHYGYTF. CDR3 nucleotides: TGCAGTGCTAGAGATTGGGTACAGTCCCACTATGGCTACACCTTC.

This clonotype was picked up a small number of times. The V call is TRBV9, the J call TRBJ2-3, with 7 bases identical to TRBD1. The germline gives CDR1 SGDLS, CDR2 YYNGEE. The CDR3 has 14 amino acids. With V trimmed by 6 bases and J by 3 bases, 7 bases remained unmatched. The chain's CDR3 is CASNRGWLTDTQYF. The CDR3 coding sequence is TGTGCCAGCAACAGGGGATGGCTGACAGATACGCAGTATTTT.

This clonotype was seen ten or more times. The CDR3 sequence is CASSFGPFSYEQYF. The CDR3 nucleotides are TGTGCCAGCAGTTTTGGACCTTTCTCCTACGAGCAGTACTTC. The chain links TRBV12-3 or TRBV12-4 to TRBJ2-7; D is unclear. V gave up 3 bases and J gave up 0 bases, with 9 bases separating them. This CDR3 has 14 residues.